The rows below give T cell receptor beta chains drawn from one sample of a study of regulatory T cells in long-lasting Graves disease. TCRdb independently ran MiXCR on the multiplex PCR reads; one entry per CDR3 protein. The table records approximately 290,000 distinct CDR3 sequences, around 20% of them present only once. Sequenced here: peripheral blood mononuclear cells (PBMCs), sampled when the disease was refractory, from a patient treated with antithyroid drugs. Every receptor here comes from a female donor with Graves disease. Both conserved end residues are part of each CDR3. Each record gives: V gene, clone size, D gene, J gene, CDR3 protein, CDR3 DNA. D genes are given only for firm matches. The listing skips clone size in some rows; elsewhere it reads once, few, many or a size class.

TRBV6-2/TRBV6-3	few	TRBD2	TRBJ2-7	CASSPGLAGTFLDEQYF	TGTGCCAGCAGCCCCGGACTAGCGGGCACTTTTCTCGACGAGCAGTACTTC
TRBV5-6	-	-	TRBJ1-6	CASSLNRGHSPLHF	TGTGCCAGCAGCTTGAATCGAGGCCATTCACCCCTCCACTTT
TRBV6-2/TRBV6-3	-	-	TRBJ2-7	CASSYSKDEQYF	TGTGCCAGCAGTTACTCGAAAGACGAGCAGTACTTC
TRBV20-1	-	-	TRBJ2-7	CSARALTGLNEQYF	TGCAGTGCTAGAGCCCTAACAGGTCTGAACGAGCAGTACTTC
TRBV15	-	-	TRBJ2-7	CATSSRIQGHEQYF	TGTGCCACCAGCAGTCGGATTCAGGGCCACGAGCAGTACTTC
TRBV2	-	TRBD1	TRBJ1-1	CASSAQGGMNTEAFF	TGTGCCAGCAGTGCGCAGGGGGGGATGAACACTGAAGCTTTCTTT
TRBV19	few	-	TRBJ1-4	CARGPAGRNEKLFF	TGTGCCAGGGGCCCGGCAGGGCGAAATGAAAAACTGTTTTTT
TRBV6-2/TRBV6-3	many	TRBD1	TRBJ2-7	CASSYGGTGAYEQYF	TGTGCCAGCAGTTACGGAGGGACAGGGGCCTACGAGCAGTACTTC
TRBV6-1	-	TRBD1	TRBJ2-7	CASSRRQGTYEQYF	TGTGCCAGCAGTCGCCGACAGGGCACGTACGAGCAGTACTTC
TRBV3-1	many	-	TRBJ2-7	CASSQYSGSSYEQYF	TGCGCCAGCAGCCAATACTCAGGGAGCTCCTACGAGCAGTACTTC
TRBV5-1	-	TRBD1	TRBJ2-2	CASVQGATNTGELFF	TGCGCCAGCGTACAGGGGGCCACGAACACCGGGGAGCTGTTTTTT
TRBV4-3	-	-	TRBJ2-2	CASSQGSFNTGELFF	TGCGCCAGCAGCCAAGGCTCCTTCAACACCGGGGAGCTGTTTTTT
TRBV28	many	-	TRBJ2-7	CASRRWDTSSYEQYF	TGTGCCAGCCGGCGGTGGGACACGAGCTCCTACGAGCAGTACTTC
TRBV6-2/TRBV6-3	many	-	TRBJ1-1	CASERGRRRAFF	TGTGCCAGCGAAAGGGGACGGAGACGGGCTTTCTTT
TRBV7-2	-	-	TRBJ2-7	CASSLGGGGSLYEQYF	TGTGCCAGCAGCTTAGGAGGAGGGGGGAGTTTGTACGAGCAGTACTTC
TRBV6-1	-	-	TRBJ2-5	CASSEGGAGETQYF	TGTGCCAGCAGTGAGGGGGGCGCGGGGGAGACCCAGTACTTC
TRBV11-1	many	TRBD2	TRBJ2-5	CASSSPPVAGVWETQYF	TGTGCCAGCAGCTCTCCTCCCGTAGCGGGTGTGTGGGAGACCCAGTACTTC
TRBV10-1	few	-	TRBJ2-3	CASSEFAATDTQYF	TGCGCCAGCAGTGAGTTCGCGGCCACAGATACGCAGTATTTT
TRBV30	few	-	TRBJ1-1	CAWSVTPRGTEAFF	TGTGCCTGGAGTGTAACTCCTCGGGGCACTGAAGCTTTCTTT
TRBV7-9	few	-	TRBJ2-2	CASSTDLGNTGELFF	TGTGCCAGCAGCACGGACCTTGGGAACACCGGGGAGCTGTTTTTT
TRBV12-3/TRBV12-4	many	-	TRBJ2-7	CASAGTASSYEQYF	TGTGCCAGCGCCGGGACCGCGAGCTCCTACGAGCAGTACTTC
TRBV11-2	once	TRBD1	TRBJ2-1	CASSRSPGQNNEQFF	TGTGCCAGCAGCCGAAGCCCGGGACAGAACAATGAGCAGTTCTTC
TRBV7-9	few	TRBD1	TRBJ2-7	CASSLSRYGTGGDEQYF	TGTGCCAGCAGCTTATCGAGATACGGGACAGGGGGCGACGAGCAGTACTTC
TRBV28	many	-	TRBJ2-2	CASSSQGQVSTGELFF	TGTGCCAGCAGTTCCCAGGGGCAAGTATCCACCGGGGAGCTGTTTTTT
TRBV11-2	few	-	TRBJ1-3	CASSLGVLAGNTIYF	TGTGCCAGCAGCTTAGGGGTTCTGGCCGGAAACACCATATATTTT
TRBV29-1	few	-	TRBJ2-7	CSVVGRETYEQYF	TGCAGCGTTGTCGGCAGGGAAACATACGAGCAGTACTTC
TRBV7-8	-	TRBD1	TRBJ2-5	CASSTGQGATEETQYF	TGTGCCAGCAGCACCGGACAGGGGGCGACGGAGGAGACCCAGTACTTC
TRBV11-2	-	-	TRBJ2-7	CASSLDAAYSPHEQYF	TGTGCCAGCAGCTTAGATGCGGCATATTCACCTCACGAGCAGTACTTC
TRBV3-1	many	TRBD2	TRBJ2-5	CASSGVSGRVRVQETQYF	TGTGCCAGCAGCGGGGTTAGCGGGAGGGTCAGGGTGCAAGAGACCCAGTACTTC
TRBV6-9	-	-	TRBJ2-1	CASSSRTATSYNEQFF	TGTGCCAGCAGTTCTCGGACTGCGACCTCCTACAATGAGCAGTTCTTC
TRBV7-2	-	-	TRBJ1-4	CASSNSARGYGEKLFF	TGTGCCAGCAGCAATTCGGCAAGGGGGTATGGTGAAAAACTGTTTTTT
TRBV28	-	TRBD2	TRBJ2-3	CASSFLAGITDTQYF	TGTGCCAGCAGTTTCCTAGCGGGAATTACAGATACGCAGTATTTT
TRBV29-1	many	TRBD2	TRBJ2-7	CSVTLERGSSYEQYF	TGCAGCGTTACCCTTGAACGCGGGAGCTCCTACGAGCAGTACTTC
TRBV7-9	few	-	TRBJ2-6	CASSLVLVNGANVLTF	TGTGCCAGCAGCTTAGTTTTGGTTAATGGGGCCAACGTCCTGACTTTC
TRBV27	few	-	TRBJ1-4	CASSPRTTTTNEKLFF	TGTGCCAGCAGTCCCCGGACAACGACAACTAATGAAAAACTGTTTTTT
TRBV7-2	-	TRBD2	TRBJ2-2	CASSLSPGGNTGELFF	TGTGCCAGCAGCTTATCCCCGGGAGGGAACACCGGGGAGCTGTTTTTT
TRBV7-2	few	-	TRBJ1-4	CASSLDSQWEKLFF	TGTGCCAGCAGCCTAGACAGCCAGTGGGAAAAACTGTTTTTT
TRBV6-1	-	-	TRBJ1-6	CASRQVSYSPLHF	TGTGCCAGTCGACAGGTCTCTTATTCACCCCTCCACTTT
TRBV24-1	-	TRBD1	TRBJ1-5	CATSSGTGSFGGNQPQHF	TGTGCCACCAGTTCCGGGACAGGGAGCTTTGGGGGCAATCAGCCCCAGCATTTT
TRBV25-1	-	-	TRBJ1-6	CASSAGTENSPLHF	TGTGCCAGCAGCGCCGGGACGGAGAATTCACCCCTCCACTTT
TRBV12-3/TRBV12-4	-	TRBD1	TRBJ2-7	CASSLNRGREYF	TGTGCCAGCAGTCTAAACAGGGGGCGGGAGTACTTC
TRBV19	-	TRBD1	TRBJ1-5	CAISRGTNQPQHF	TGTGCCATCAGCAGGGGGACCAATCAGCCCCAGCATTTT
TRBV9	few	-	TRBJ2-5	CASSLLPGLGETQYF	TGTGCCAGCAGTTTGCTGCCGGGGCTGGGAGAGACCCAGTACTTC
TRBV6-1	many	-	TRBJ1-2	CASSPGHLNYGYTF	TGTGCCAGCAGTCCCGGACATCTTAACTATGGCTACACCTTC
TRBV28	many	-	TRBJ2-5	CASSTNGATGETQYF	TGTGCCAGCAGTACCAATGGCGCCACCGGAGAGACCCAGTACTTC
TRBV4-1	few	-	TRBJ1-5	CASSQGGVGLSQPQHF	TGCGCCAGCAGCCAAGGAGGGGTAGGGCTGAGTCAGCCCCAGCATTTT
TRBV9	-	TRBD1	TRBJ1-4	CASSGGQGGTNEKLFF	TGTGCCAGCAGCGGGGGACAGGGCGGAACTAATGAAAAACTGTTTTTT
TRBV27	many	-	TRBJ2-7	CASRLIGRGTYEQYF	TGTGCCAGCAGACTTATAGGCCGGGGAACCTACGAGCAGTACTTC